These 19 T cell receptor beta chains came from one sample sequenced in a study of blood T cell repertoires in COVID-19. TCRdb keeps only in-frame clones here, not all; method: immunoSEQ multiplex PCR. The top ten clones hold approximately 1.2% of a sample with about 270,000 clones, about 91% of them seen once. Input material: PBMCs or T cells enriched from blood (not recorded which). These receptors were collected from a woman aged 40 to 50 with acute COVID-19.

The chain recombines TRBV19 with TRBJ1-5; D uncertain. Germline CDR1 reads LNHDA; CDR2 reads SQIVND (reference sequence). The V end lost 3 bases, the J end lost 0 bases, and 6 bases lay between the germline ends. The CDR3 extends over 14 amino acids. CDR3 region: CASSMTDSNQPQHF. In nucleotides, the CDR3 is TGTGCCAGTAGTATGACTGATAGCAATCAGCCCCAGCATTTT.

The rearrangement links TRBV4-1 to TRBJ2-3; 7 bases fit TRBD2. The germline V gene encodes CDR1 MGHRA and CDR2 YSYEKL. V was pared by 4 bases and J by 4 bases, with 8 bases of the junction left unmatched. The CDR3 totals 15 residues. CDR3 protein: CASSRAGSIADTQYF. The CDR3, as DNA: TGCGCCAGCAGCCGAGCGGGGAGTATTGCAGATACGCAGTATTTT.

The V gene is TRBV15, the J gene TRBJ1-2; maybe TRBD1 (5 bases). Per germline, CDR1 LNHNV and CDR2 YYDKDF (reference sequence). The germline V and J ends were trimmed by 0 bases and 8 bases, with 22 bases remaining between them. CDR3 length: 17 amino acids. CDR3 bases: TGTGCCACCAGCAGAGATTTGGCACCCTCAGGGCCATGGGGCTACACCTTC. Protein: CATSRDLAPSGPWGYTF.

This chain connects TRBV3-1 (or the pseudogene TRBV3-2) to TRBJ2-5; D gene ambiguous. There are 15 residues in the CDR3. Trimming cost V 0 bases and J 5 bases, with 13 bases left between them. Germline assignment: CDR1 LGHDT and CDR2 YNNKEL (reference sequence). The CDR3 spells CASSQDHKGRETQYF. The CDR3 DNA follows: TGTGCCAGCAGCCAAGATCATAAAGGCAGGGAGACCCAGTACTTC.

The chain's CDR3 is CASTPGGQGDYQPQHF. CDR3 DNA: TGTGCCAGCACCCCAGGGGGCCAGGGTGACTATCAGCCCCAGCATTTT. The chain is built from TRBV28 and TRBJ1-5; 8 bases align to TRBD1. This CDR3 has 16 amino acids. V lost 7 bases to trimming and J lost 5 bases; unmatched junction nucleotides: 13. Germline-derived CDR1 and CDR2 are MDHEN and SYDVKM.

This clone was recorded a few times. This sequence joins TRBV7-6 and TRBJ2-3, with 10 bases matching TRBD2. Germline V lookup: CDR1 SGHVS, CDR2 FNYEAQ. The CDR3 consists of 15 residues. Unmatched junction bases numbered 6, after V lost 6 bases and J lost 3 bases. CDR3 region: CASRREREGTDTQYF. The CDR3, as DNA: TGTGCCAGCAGGCGCGAGCGGGAGGGGACAGATACGCAGTATTTT.

The V and J genes are TRBV12-3 or TRBV12-4 and TRBJ1-2; 11 bases fit TRBD1. Unmatched junction bases numbered 9, after V lost 6 bases and J lost 12 bases. The CDR3 has 13 residues. Here the CDR3 reads CASRPTGQGADTF. The CDR3 DNA reads as TGTGCCAGCAGACCCACCGGACAGGGGGCCGACACCTTC.

This clone turned up a few times. The chain couples TRBV7-9 to TRBJ1-3; 8 nucleotides line up with TRBD1. With V trimmed by 1 base and J by 8 bases, 4 bases remained unmatched. From germline, CDR1 is SEHNR and CDR2 FQNEAQ (reference sequence). This CDR3 is 14 amino acids long. CDR3 sequence reads: CASSLVSQGDTIYF. The CDR3 nucleotides read TGTGCCAGCAGCTTAGTTTCACAGGGGGACACCATATATTTT.

This rearrangement joins TRBV9 to TRBJ2-7; tentatively, D is TRBD2 (6 bases). The length of the CDR3 is 16 residues. Germline assignment: CDR1 SGDLS and CDR2 YYNGEE. V dropped 4 bases and J dropped 3 bases, with 20 bases sitting between them. CDR3 sequence: CASSPESSGTGYEQYF. CDR3 nucleotide sequence: TGTGCCAGCAGCCCCGAGTCTTCCGGGACTGGCTACGAGCAGTACTTC.

This chain connects TRBV6-1 to TRBJ1-2; 9 nucleotides match TRBD1. V lost 3 bases to trimming and J lost 4 bases; unmatched junction nucleotides: 6. Per the germline V gene, CDR1 is MNHNS and CDR2 is SASEGT. CDR3 length: 15 residues. The CDR3 DNA is TGTGCCAGCAGTGACCGGGACAGGGCACCCTATGGCTACACCTTC. It codes for CASSDRDRAPYGYTF.

This rearrangement joins TRBV9 to TRBJ2-3, with 10 bases that match TRBD1. Germline CDR1 SGDLS, CDR2 YYNGEE. J gave up 0 bases and V 2 bases, and 9 bases lay outside the gene matches. The CDR3 runs 18 residues. The CDR3 loop is CASSVGRTGGSSTDTQYF. Written as DNA, the CDR3 is TGTGCCAGCAGCGTCGGTCGGACAGGGGGGTCTAGCACAGATACGCAGTATTTT. Based on the CDR3 plus reference TRBV9 and TRBJ2-3, the full variable domain is DSGVTQTPKHLITATGQRVTLRCSPRSGDLSVYWYQQSLDQGLQFLIQYYNGEERAKGNILERFSAQQFPDLHSELNLSSLELGDSALYFCASSVGRTGGSSTDTQYFGPGTRLTVL.

The chain has TRBV4-3 and TRBJ1-2; D uncertain. The CDR3 is made up of 13 amino acids. Trimming pared 4 bases from V and 2 bases from J, leaving 8 bases between. The V gene's germline CDR1 is LGHNA and CDR2 YSLEER. The CDR3 reads CASSPTENYGYTF. The CDR3, as DNA: TGCGCCAGCAGCCCAACAGAAAACTATGGCTACACCTTC.

This chain links TRBV3-1 (or the pseudogene TRBV3-2) with TRBJ2-7, with D unclear. V was shortened by 1 base and J by 9 bases, with 13 bases between the two germline ends. The CDR3 spans 13 residues. The germline V gene encodes CDR1 LGHDT and CDR2 YNNKEL (reference sequence). CDR3 in amino acids: CASSQVDDTSQYF. The CDR3 bases are TGTGCCAGCAGCCAAGTAGATGACACTTCGCAGTACTTC.

The genes are TRBV19 and TRBJ1-4; the match to TRBD1 covers 7 bases. With 8 bases clipped from V and 7 bases from J, the junction kept 7 bases outside the gene matches. This CDR3 region has 13 residues. Germline V gene data show CDR1 as LNHDA and CDR2 as SQIVND (reference sequence). The chain's CDR3 is CASSRQGGEKLFF. The CDR3 nucleotides read TGTGCCAGTTCTAGACAGGGCGGTGAAAAACTGTTTTTT. Complete variable domain (other parts from reference TRBV19 and TRBJ1-4): DGGITQSPKYLFRKEGQNVTLSCEQNLNHDAMYWYRQDPGQGLRLIYYSQIVNDFQKGDIAEGYSVSREKKESFPLTVTSAQKNPTAFYLCASSRQGGEKLFFGSGTQLSVL.

The chain couples TRBV6-5 to TRBJ1-1; unclear D gene. Trimming cost V 4 bases and J 1 base, with 13 bases left between them. The CDR3 length is 15 residues. Germline assignment: CDR1 MNHEY and CDR2 SVGAGI. In DNA form, the CDR3 reads TGTGCCAGCAGTTCCGATCTGACATCGAACACTGAAGCTTTCTTT. This gives the protein CASSSDLTSNTEAFF.

The chain recombines TRBV5-1 with TRBJ1-5; D is unclear. V was pared by 0 bases and J by 3 bases, with 7 bases between. The CDR3 extends over 14 amino acids. CDR1 and CDR2 from the germline V gene are SGHRS and YFSETQ. This CDR3 reads CASSLDSFNQPQHF. The CDR3 nucleotides read TGCGCCAGCAGCTTGGACAGCTTCAATCAGCCCCAGCATTTT.

This chain uses TRBV5-4 with TRBJ2-5, with 10 bases identical to TRBD2. Germline CDR1 reads SGHNT; CDR2 reads YYREEE (reference sequence). The CDR3 is 13 amino acids. The V segment lost 6 bases and the J segment 2 bases; nucleotides outside the gene matches: 1. CDR3 amino acids: CASKGLAQETQYF. The CDR3 DNA follows: TGTGCCAGCAAGGGACTAGCGCAAGAGACCCAGTACTTC.

The chain has TRBV27 and TRBJ2-3; D gene uncertain. The CDR3 covers 15 residues. With 2 bases removed from V and 2 bases from J, the gap between germline ends came to 11 bases. Germline-derived CDR1 and CDR2 are MNHEY and SMNVEV (reference sequence). In nucleotides, the CDR3 is TGTGCCAGCAGTTTAATGCGGCCCTCCACAGATACGCAGTATTTT. Protein product: CASSLMRPSTDTQYF.

The rearrangement joins TRBV7-9 to TRBJ1-2; D is perhaps TRBD1 (5 bases). Germline V gene data show CDR1 as SEHNR and CDR2 as FQNEAQ (reference sequence). The CDR3 covers 13 residues. V lost 2 bases and J lost 7, with 11 bases in between. CDR3 nucleotides: TGTGCCAGCAGCTTATCCCCAGGGTTTGGCTACACCTTC. Translated, it gives CASSLSPGFGYTF.